This T cell receptor beta chain was found in a study of CD8 T cells in ankylosing spondylitis. Findings and caveats of the study: A motif of several highly homologous TCR beta variants was seen as apparently characteristic of ankylosing spondylitis blood.

Quantitative 5'-RACE with molecular barcodes generated TCR beta libraries. TCRdb processed the 5' RACE reads anew with MiXCR; each CDR3 protein has one entry. The sample yields some 800,000 distinct CDR3 sequences, about an eighth seen once. The V gene lost 0 bases and the J gene lost 9 bases, with 9 bases spanning the gap. This CDR3 is 11 amino acids long. Germline assignment: CDR1 DFQATT and CDR2 SNEGSKA (reference sequence). A few counts support this clonotype. The target antigen is unknown. V is TRBV20-1 and J is TRBJ2-7; D ambiguous. The receptor was derived from a male donor with ankylosing spondylitis. Material: blood, either unsorted or a sorted T cell fraction (not recorded which). The CDR3 sequence is CSARDRVVQYF. In DNA form, the CDR3 reads TGCAGTGCTAGAGATCGGGTGGTGCAGTACTTC.